One sample yielded the 2 T cell receptor beta chains listed below, sequenced in a study of T-cell reconstitution after alpha-beta-depleted transplantation in children. TCRbeta library preparation incorporated unique molecular identifiers. Each CDR3 protein gets one entry after TCRdb re-called the PCR reads with MiXCR. This sample carries about 460,000 distinct CDR3 sequences, around 13% of them seen once, and the ten largest clones take under 7%. The input for sequencing was PBMCs from the stem cell graft donor, taken from the stem cell graft. The receptors stem from a human donor who donated a stem cell graft to a child with combined immunodeficiency.

This clonotype was counted ten times or more. V gene TRBV20-1 combines with J gene TRBJ2-3; D remains unclear. CDR3 length equals 11 residues. From germline, CDR1 is DFQATT and CDR2 SNEGSKA (reference sequence). V was pared by 7 bases and J by 6 bases, with 11 bases between. The CDR3, as DNA: TGCAGTGGTCGTGGGATCGATACGCAGTATTTT. Its protein product is CSGRGIDTQYF.

This clonotype was detected a few times. The chain recombines TRBV29-1 with TRBJ1-1; tentative D call: TRBD1 (6 bases). Germline V gene data show CDR1 as SQVTM and CDR2 as ANQGSEA. This CDR3 has 15 residues. Trimming left V 0 bases short and J 0 bases short, with 11 bases between. This CDR3 is CSVEEGTLMNTEAFF. The CDR3 DNA reads as TGCAGCGTTGAAGAGGGGACACTTATGAACACTGAAGCTTTCTTT.